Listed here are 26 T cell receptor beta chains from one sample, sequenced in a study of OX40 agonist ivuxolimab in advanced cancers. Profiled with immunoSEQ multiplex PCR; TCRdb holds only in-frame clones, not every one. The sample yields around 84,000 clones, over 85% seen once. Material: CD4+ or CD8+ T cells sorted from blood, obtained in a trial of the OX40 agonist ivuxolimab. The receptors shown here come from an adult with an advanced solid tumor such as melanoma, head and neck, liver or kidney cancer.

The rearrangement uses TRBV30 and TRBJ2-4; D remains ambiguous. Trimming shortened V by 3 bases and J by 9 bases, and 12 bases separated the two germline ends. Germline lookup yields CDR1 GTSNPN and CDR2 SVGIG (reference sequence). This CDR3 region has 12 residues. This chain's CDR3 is CAWRSAGSIQYF. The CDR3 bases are TGTGCCTGGAGGTCAGCCGGTAGCATTCAGTACTTC.

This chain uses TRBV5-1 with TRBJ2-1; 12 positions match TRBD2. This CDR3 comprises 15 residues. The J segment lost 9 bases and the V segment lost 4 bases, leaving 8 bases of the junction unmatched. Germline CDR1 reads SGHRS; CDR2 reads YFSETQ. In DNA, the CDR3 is TGCGCCAGCAGCCGACTAGCGGGAGAGGGAGGTGAGCAGTTCTTC. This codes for CASSRLAGEGGEQFF.

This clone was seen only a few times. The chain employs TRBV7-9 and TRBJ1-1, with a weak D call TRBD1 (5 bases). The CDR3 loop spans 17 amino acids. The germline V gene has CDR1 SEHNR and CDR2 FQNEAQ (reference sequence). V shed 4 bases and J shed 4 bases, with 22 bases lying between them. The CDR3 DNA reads TGTGCCAGCAGCTCAGGTACTAAGCGAACAACAGGCACTGAAGCTTTCTTT. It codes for CASSSGTKRTTGTEAFF.

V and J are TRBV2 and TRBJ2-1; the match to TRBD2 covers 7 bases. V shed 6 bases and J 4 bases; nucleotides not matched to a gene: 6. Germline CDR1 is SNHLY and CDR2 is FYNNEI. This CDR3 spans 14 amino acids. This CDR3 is CASRPAGLYNEQFF. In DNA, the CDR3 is TGTGCCAGCAGGCCAGCGGGACTGTACAATGAGCAGTTCTTC.

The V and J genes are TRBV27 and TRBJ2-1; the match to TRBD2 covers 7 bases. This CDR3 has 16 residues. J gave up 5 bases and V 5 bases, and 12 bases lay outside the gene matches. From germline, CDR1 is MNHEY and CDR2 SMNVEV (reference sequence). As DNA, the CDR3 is TGTGCCAGCAGTACTTATGGATTGGCGGGGGACAATGAGCAGTTCTTC. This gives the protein CASSTYGLAGDNEQFF.

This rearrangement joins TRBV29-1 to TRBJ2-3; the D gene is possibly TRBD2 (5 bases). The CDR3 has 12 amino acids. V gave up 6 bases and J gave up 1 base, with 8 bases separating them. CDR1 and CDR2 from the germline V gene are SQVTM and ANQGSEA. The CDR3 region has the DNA TGCAGCGTAGGGAGCGGCACAGATACGCAGTATTTT. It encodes CSVGSGTDTQYF.

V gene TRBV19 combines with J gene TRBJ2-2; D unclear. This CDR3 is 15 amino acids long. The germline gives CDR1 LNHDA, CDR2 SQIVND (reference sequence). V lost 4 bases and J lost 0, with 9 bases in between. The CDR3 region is CASSSAIANTGELFF. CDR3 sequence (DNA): TGTGCCAGTAGTAGTGCGATTGCGAACACCGGGGAGCTGTTTTTT.

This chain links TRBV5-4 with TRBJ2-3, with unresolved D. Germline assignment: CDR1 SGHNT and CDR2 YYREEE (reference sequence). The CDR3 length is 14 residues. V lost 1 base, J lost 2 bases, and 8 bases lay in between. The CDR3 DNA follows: TGTGCCAGCAGCTTGCTCCGGACCACAGATACGCAGTATTTT. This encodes CASSLLRTTDTQYF.

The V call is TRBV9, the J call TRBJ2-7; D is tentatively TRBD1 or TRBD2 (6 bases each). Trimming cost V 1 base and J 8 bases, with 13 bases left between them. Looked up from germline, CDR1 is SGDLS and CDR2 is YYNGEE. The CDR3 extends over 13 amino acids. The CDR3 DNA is TGTGCCAGCAGCGTACGTCCTGGGGGGCAGCAGTACTTC. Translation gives CASSVRPGGQQYF.

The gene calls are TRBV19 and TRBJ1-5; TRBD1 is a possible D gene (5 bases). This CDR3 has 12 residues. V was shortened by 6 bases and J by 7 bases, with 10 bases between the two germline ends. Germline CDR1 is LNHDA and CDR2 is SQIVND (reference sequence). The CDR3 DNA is TGTGCCAGTAGGGAGGGGAACCAGCCCCAGCATTTT. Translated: CASREGNQPQHF.

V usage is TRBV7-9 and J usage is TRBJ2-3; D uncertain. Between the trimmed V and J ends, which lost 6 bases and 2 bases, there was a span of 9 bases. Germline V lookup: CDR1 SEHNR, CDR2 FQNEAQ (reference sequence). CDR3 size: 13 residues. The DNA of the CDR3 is TGTGCCAGCAGAAGGGATTCCACAGATACGCAGTATTTT. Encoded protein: CASRRDSTDTQYF.

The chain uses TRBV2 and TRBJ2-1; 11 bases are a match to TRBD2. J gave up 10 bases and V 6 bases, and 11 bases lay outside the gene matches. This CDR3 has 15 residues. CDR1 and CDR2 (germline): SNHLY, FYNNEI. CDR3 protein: CASSLGTSGPQEQFF. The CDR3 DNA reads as TGTGCCAGCAGCCTGGGGACTAGCGGCCCCCAGGAGCAGTTCTTC.

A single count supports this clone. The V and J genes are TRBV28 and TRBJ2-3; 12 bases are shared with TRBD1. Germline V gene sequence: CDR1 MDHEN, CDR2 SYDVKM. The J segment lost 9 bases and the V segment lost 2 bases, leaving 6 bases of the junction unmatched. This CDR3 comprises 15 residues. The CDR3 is CASSLGGTGGGTQYF. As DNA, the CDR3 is TGTGCCAGCAGTTTAGGAGGGACAGGGGGCGGGACGCAGTATTTT.

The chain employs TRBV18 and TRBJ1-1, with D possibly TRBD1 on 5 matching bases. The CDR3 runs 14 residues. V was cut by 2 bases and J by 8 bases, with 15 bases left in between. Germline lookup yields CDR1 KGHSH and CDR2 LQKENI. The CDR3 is CASSPRGGLSEAFF. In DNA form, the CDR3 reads TGTGCCAGCTCACCAAGGGGCGGCCTCTCAGAAGCTTTCTTT.

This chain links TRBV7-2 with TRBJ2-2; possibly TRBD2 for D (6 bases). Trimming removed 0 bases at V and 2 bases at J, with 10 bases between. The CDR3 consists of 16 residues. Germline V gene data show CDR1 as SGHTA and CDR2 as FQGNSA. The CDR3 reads CASSLAGTFNTGELFF. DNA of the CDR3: TGTGCCAGCAGCTTAGCCGGGACTTTTAACACCGGGGAGCTGTTTTTT.

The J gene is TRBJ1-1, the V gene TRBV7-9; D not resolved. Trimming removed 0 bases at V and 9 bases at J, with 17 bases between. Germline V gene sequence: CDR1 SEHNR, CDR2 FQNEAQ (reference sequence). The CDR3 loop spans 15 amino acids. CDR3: CASSLAVRKLPKAFF. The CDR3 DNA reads TGTGCCAGCAGCTTAGCTGTTCGGAAATTGCCGAAAGCTTTCTTT.

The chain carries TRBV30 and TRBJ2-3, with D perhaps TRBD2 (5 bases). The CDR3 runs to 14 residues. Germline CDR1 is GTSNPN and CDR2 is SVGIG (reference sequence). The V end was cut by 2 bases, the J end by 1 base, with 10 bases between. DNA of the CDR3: TGTGCCTGGAGTCGGGGAGTGGGCACAGATACGCAGTATTTT. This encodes CAWSRGVGTDTQYF.

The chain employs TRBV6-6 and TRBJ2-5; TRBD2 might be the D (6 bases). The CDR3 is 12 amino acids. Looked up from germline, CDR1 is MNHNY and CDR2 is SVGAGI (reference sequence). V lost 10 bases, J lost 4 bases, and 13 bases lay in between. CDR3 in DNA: TGTGCCACAAGGGTGGGGGGAGAGACCCAGTACTTC. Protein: CATRVGGETQYF.

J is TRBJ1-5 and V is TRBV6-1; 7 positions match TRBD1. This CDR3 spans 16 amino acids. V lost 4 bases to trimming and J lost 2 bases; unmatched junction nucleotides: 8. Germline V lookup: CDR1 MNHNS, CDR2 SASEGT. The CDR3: CASSANTGQGNQPQHF. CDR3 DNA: TGTGCCAGCAGTGCAAATACCGGACAGGGCAATCAGCCCCAGCATTTT.

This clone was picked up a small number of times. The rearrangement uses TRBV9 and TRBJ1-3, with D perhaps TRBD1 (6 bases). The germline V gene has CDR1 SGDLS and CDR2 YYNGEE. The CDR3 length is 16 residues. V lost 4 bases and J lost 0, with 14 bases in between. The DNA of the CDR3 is TGTGCCAGCAGCTTGGGGGCGAGAAGCTCTGGAAACACCATATATTTT. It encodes CASSLGARSSGNTIYF.

The CDR3 coding sequence is TGTGCCAGCACGATCGAACCAGCGGATTCACCCCTCCACTTT. Its protein product is CASTIEPADSPLHF. The V and J genes are TRBV2 and TRBJ1-6, with unresolved D. V lost 7 bases and J lost 8, with 15 bases in between. Germline loops: CDR1 SNHLY, CDR2 FYNNEI. This CDR3 has 14 amino acids.

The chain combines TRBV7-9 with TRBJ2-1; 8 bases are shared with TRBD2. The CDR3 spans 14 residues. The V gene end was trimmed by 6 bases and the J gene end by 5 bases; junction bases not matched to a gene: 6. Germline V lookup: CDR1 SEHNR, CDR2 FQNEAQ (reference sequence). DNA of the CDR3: TGTGCCAGCAGACGTAGCGGGGTCGACAATGAGCAGTTCTTC. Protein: CASRRSGVDNEQFF.

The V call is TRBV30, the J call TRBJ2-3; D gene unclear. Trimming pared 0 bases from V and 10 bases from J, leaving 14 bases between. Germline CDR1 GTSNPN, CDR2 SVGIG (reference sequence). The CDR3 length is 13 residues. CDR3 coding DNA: TGTGCCTGGAGTGTATCGCAATCAGGTCCGCAGTATTTT. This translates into CAWSVSQSGPQYF.

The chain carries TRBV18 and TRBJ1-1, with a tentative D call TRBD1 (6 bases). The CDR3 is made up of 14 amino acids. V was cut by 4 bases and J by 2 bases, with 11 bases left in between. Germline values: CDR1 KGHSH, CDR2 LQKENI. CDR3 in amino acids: CASSHKQGNTEAFF. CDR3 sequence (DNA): TGTGCCAGCTCACATAAACAGGGCAACACTGAAGCTTTCTTT. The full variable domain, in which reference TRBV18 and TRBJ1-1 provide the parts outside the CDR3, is NAGVMQNPRHLVRRRGQEARLRCSPMKGHSHVYWYRQLPEEGLKFMVYLQKENIIDESGMPKERFSAEFPKEGPSILRIQQVVRGDSAAYFCASSHKQGNTEAFFGQGTRLTVV.

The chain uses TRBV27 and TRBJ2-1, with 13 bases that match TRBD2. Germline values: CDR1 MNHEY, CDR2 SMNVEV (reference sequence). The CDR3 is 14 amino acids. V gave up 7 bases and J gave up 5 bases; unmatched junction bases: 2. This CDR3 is CASNGLAGDNEQFF. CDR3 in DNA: TGTGCCAGCAATGGACTAGCGGGAGACAATGAGCAGTTCTTC.

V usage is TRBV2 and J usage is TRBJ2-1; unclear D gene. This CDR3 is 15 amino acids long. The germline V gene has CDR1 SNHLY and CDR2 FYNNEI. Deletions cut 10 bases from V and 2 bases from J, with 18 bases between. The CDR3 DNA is TGTGCCACCAGCCGCGGCCCAGTGGCCTACAATGAGCAGTTCTTC. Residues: CATSRGPVAYNEQFF.